A single sample is the source of the 22 T cell receptor beta chains below, sequenced in a study of blood T cell repertoires in COVID-19. Sequenced by immunoSEQ multiplex PCR; TCRdb stores in-frame clones only, minus some. The sample records just over 150,000 clones, roughly 82% being singletons. The sample comprised peripheral blood. These receptors all come from a middle-aged woman with COVID-19, enrolled during active disease.

This clone came up a few times. This chain connects TRBV30 to TRBJ1-2, with 9 nucleotides matching TRBD1. Germline-derived CDR1 and CDR2 are GTSNPN and SVGIG (reference sequence). After removal of 0 bases from V and 7 bases from J, the junction contained 3 bases not matched to a gene. CDR3 length equals 13 residues. The CDR3 loop is CAWSVDRGFGYTF. The CDR3 DNA reads TGTGCCTGGAGTGTAGACAGGGGGTTTGGCTACACCTTC.

The CDR3 spells CASSLEPSSYNEQFF. CDR3 bases: TGCGCCAGCAGCTTGGAGCCGAGCTCCTACAATGAGCAGTTCTTC. The chain has TRBV5-1 and TRBJ2-1, with D unclear. The CDR3 is 15 residues long. CDR1 and CDR2 (germline): SGHRS, YFSETQ. V lost 0 bases, J lost 0 bases, and 7 bases lay in between.

J is TRBJ2-1 and V is TRBV28; TRBD2 matches 10 bases. The CDR3 sequence is 18 residues long. V lost 3 bases and J lost 7; bases outside the gene matches: 15. From germline, CDR1 is MDHEN and CDR2 SYDVKM. This CDR3 is CASSFFASGRVQGNEQFF. The CDR3 DNA sequence: TGTGCCAGCAGTTTCTTTGCTAGCGGGAGAGTCCAGGGTAATGAGCAGTTCTTC.

V usage is TRBV6-5 and J usage is TRBJ2-7, with no clear D. Looked up from germline, CDR1 is MNHEY and CDR2 is SVGAGI. V lost 7 bases to trimming and J lost 7 bases, with 11 bases between them. This CDR3 is 11 amino acids long. The CDR3 region has the DNA TGTGCCAGCAAATCTGTGAGGGAGCAGTACTTC. It specifies CASKSVREQYF.

The V and J genes are TRBV6-5 and TRBJ1-2; 7 nucleotides align to TRBD1. CDR3 length equals 13 residues. With 6 bases clipped from V and 8 bases from J, the junction kept 9 bases outside the gene matches. Germline V gene sequence: CDR1 MNHEY, CDR2 SVGAGI. CDR3 protein: CASSYDRAGGYTF. The CDR3 bases are TGTGCCAGCAGCTATGACAGGGCGGGAGGCTACACCTTC.

V usage is TRBV7-8 and J usage is TRBJ2-1, with D possibly TRBD2 on 6 matching bases. Trimming cost V 8 bases and J 7 bases, with 27 bases left between them. The CDR3 covers 17 residues. Germline CDR1 reads SGHVS; CDR2 reads FQNEAQ. The CDR3 nucleotides are TGTGCCAGCGGATCTTCCCCGGGACTCCGGCTGGGGAATGAGCAGTTCTTC. Amino acid sequence: CASGSSPGLRLGNEQFF.

The chain couples TRBV18 to TRBJ2-1; TRBD1 matches 8 bases. V shed 3 bases and J 7 bases; nucleotides not matched to a gene: 17. This CDR3 contains 18 residues. Per germline, CDR1 KGHSH and CDR2 LQKENI. CDR3 nucleotides: TGTGCCAGCTCACCCACCTTGGCGAAGGCAGGGGGCTTGAATGAGCAGTTCTTC. Translating it yields CASSPTLAKAGGLNEQFF.

The gene calls are TRBV5-5 and TRBJ2-1, with a tentative D call TRBD1 (5 bases). The V gene lost 5 bases and the J gene lost 4 bases, with 25 bases spanning the gap. Germline assignment: CDR1 SGHKS and CDR2 YYEKEE (reference sequence). CDR3 size: 18 residues. The CDR3 protein is CASSSAPPGRQGYNEQFF. The CDR3 region has the DNA TGTGCCAGCAGTTCTGCACCGCCGGGCAGGCAGGGATACAATGAGCAGTTCTTC.

The rearrangement links TRBV27 to TRBJ2-2; D perhaps matches TRBD1 (6 bases). The CDR3 extends over 13 amino acids. V lost 3 bases and J lost 6, with 8 bases in between. The germline gives CDR1 MNHEY, CDR2 SMNVEV (reference sequence). The CDR3 loop is CASSFGGAGELFF. CDR3 in DNA: TGTGCCAGCAGTTTTGGGGGCGCCGGGGAGCTGTTTTTT.

V is TRBV19 and J is TRBJ2-2; D possibly corresponds to TRBD1 (5 bases). The germline CDR1 and CDR2 sequences are LNHDA and SQIVND (reference sequence). The ends were cut back, 3 bases at V and 7 bases at J, with 12 bases in the middle. The length of the CDR3 is 14 residues. The CDR3, as DNA: TGTGCCAGTAGTATTGTAGGGGTGTTCGGGGAGCTGTTTTTT. Translating gives CASSIVGVFGELFF.

This clone was seen many times. V usage is TRBV3-1 (or the pseudogene TRBV3-2) and J usage is TRBJ1-2; D may be TRBD1 (5 bases). V lost 0 bases and J lost 4, with 9 bases in between. The CDR3 sequence is 14 residues long. CDR1 LGHDT and CDR2 YNNKEL come from the germline V gene (reference sequence). This CDR3 is CASSQEGQSYGYTF. The CDR3 region has the DNA TGTGCCAGCAGCCAAGAGGGGCAGAGCTATGGCTACACCTTC.

This chain connects TRBV6-1 to TRBJ2-1; D not certain. The ends were cut back, 3 bases at V and 0 bases at J, with 12 bases in the middle. The CDR3 runs 16 residues. Germline V gives CDR1 MNHNS, CDR2 SASEGT. The DNA for the CDR3 is TGTGCCAGCAGTGAGCTAGAGTGGAACTCCTACAATGAGCAGTTCTTC. Translated, it gives CASSELEWNSYNEQFF.

The gene calls are TRBV18 and TRBJ1-1; D perhaps matches TRBD1 (6 bases). CDR1 and CDR2 (germline): KGHSH, LQKENI. V was cut by 5 bases and J by 3 bases, with 16 bases left in between. The CDR3 has 15 amino acids. The CDR3 region is CASSSLPGADTEAFF. Here the CDR3 DNA reads TGTGCCAGCTCATCGCTACCAGGGGCGGACACTGAAGCTTTCTTT.

The chain recombines TRBV27 with TRBJ2-3, with 9 positions matching TRBD1. The germline gives CDR1 MNHEY, CDR2 SMNVEV (reference sequence). V was clipped by 6 bases and J by 2 bases; unmatched bases: 6. CDR3 length: 15 amino acids. CDR3 coding DNA: TGTGCCAGCAGGGCCGACAGGGGGGCCACAGATACGCAGTATTTT. It encodes CASRADRGATDTQYF.

This clone was recorded once. The chain uses TRBV2 and TRBJ2-6, with a tentative D call TRBD1 (5 bases). Germline V gives CDR1 SNHLY, CDR2 FYNNEI. The V gene lost 3 bases and the J gene lost 2 bases, with 11 bases spanning the gap. This CDR3 spans 16 amino acids. The CDR3 region has the DNA TGTGCCAGCAGTGACAGGGTGGTAGCTGGGGCCAACGTCCTGACTTTC. It yields the protein CASSDRVVAGANVLTF.

The V call is TRBV2, the J call TRBJ1-2; 8 nucleotides align to TRBD1. Germline values: CDR1 SNHLY, CDR2 FYNNEI. CDR3 length: 14 residues. V was clipped by 10 bases and J by 6 bases; unmatched bases: 13. In DNA, the CDR3 is TGTGCCACCAGGTCCCGGGACAGGATTGATGGCTACACCTTC. It translates to CATRSRDRIDGYTF.

This clone was found once. The chain links TRBV2 to TRBJ2-3; TRBD1 agrees at 8 bases. The V segment lost 8 bases and the J segment 0 bases; nucleotides outside the gene matches: 4. This CDR3 is built from 14 residues. Looked up from germline, CDR1 is SNHLY and CDR2 is FYNNEI. For the CDR3, the DNA is TGTGCCAGCCGCCGGGACAGGAGCACAGATACGCAGTATTTT. Amino acid sequence: CASRRDRSTDTQYF.

The rearrangement uses TRBV5-6 and TRBJ2-1; 7 bases are shared with TRBD2. V trimming: 4 bases; J trimming: 11 bases; junction bases outside the gene matches: 12. This CDR3 spans 14 amino acids. CDR1 is SGHDT, CDR2 YYEEEE, per germline. In nucleotides, the CDR3 is TGTGCCAGCAGCCCCCACGGGGCTAGCGGAAAGCAGTTCTTC. Amino acid sequence: CASSPHGASGKQFF.

The CDR3 is CASSSKTGDGQYV. CDR3 nucleotide sequence: TGTGCCAGCAGCTCAAAGACAGGGGACGGGCAGTACGTC. The chain recombines TRBV7-8 with TRBJ2-7, with TRBD1 matching 8 bases. Unmatched junction bases numbered 8, after V lost 4 bases and J lost 9 bases. Germline V gene data show CDR1 as SGHVS and CDR2 as FQNEAQ. There are 13 residues in the CDR3.

V gene TRBV6-2 or TRBV6-3 combines with J gene TRBJ2-7, with D unclear. CDR3 length: 11 residues. Looked up from germline, CDR1 is MNHEY and CDR2 is SVGEGT. V was pared by 5 bases and J by 2 bases, with 4 bases between. The CDR3 protein is CASSQAYEQYV. CDR3 nucleotides: TGTGCCAGCAGTCAGGCCTACGAGCAGTACGTC.

The rearrangement links TRBV7-6 to TRBJ1-1; weak D call: TRBD1 (6 bases). This CDR3 has 15 amino acids. CDR1 and CDR2 (germline): SGHVS, FNYEAQ. V lost 5 bases and J 3 bases, leaving 16 bases between the germline ends. This chain's CDR3 is CASSDTGNADTEAFF. DNA for the CDR3: TGTGCCAGCAGCGATACAGGGAACGCAGACACTGAAGCTTTCTTT.

This sequence joins TRBV9 and TRBJ1-6; D is possibly TRBD1 (5 bases). V dropped 0 bases and J dropped 7 bases, with 14 bases sitting between them. This CDR3 has 16 residues. Germline CDR1 is SGDLS and CDR2 is YYNGEE. CDR3: CASSVGSREGNSPLHF. DNA for the CDR3: TGTGCCAGCAGCGTAGGTTCCAGGGAAGGAAATTCACCCCTCCACTTT.